This T cell receptor beta chain is drawn from a study of blood T cell repertoires in COVID-19. For the study at large: The United States, Italy and Spain provided the acute and convalescent COVID-19 samples. The analysed material was cDNA or gDNA that came from T cells, B-cell-depleted T cells, or PBMCs.

Germline V gene sequence: CDR1 SGHTS, CDR2 YDEGEE. CDR3 length equals 13 residues. Trimming took 0 bases from V and 4 from J, leaving 5 bases between them. Per the original methods: How many nucleated cells were present was estimated from reference gene primer amplification. Sequenced by immunoSEQ multiplex PCR; TCRdb stores in-frame clones only, minus some. The DNA gave D and trimming, while V, J and clone size come from that table. The sample has approximately 94,000 clones, around nine tenths seen once. The sample consisted of peripheral blood. The rearrangement uses TRBV5-8 and TRBJ1-5; a possible D gene is TRBD1 (5 bases). The clonotype originates from a woman older than 75 with active COVID-19. CDR3: CASSLAGNQPQHF. CDR3 in DNA: TGTGCCAGCAGCTTGGCAGGGAATCAGCCCCAGCATTTT.